The 10 T cell receptor beta chains below come from one sample, sequenced in a study of STAT3 mutations in large granular lymphocyte leukemia. Regarding the study as a whole: Every T-cell large granular lymphocyte leukemia patient had at least one immunodominant TCR beta clonotype.

The data were produced by immunoSEQ multiplex PCR, yet TCRdb's version contains in-frame clones alone and is incomplete. Altogether about 9,700 clones are present, 70% to 90% being singletons, with the ten largest covering around a quarter. Antigens of these TCRs are unknown. The sequenced material came from peripheral blood mononuclear cells. The receptors were gathered from a man aged 55 to 69 with T-cell large granular lymphocyte leukemia. Some clones in this sample may be carry-over from other donors' samples.

V and J are TRBV30 and TRBJ2-2; 7 nucleotides agree with TRBD2. V lost 8 bases, J lost 3 bases, and 9 bases stayed unmatched. The CDR3 spans 14 residues. Germline CDR1 reads GTSNPN; CDR2 reads SVGIG (reference sequence). In nucleotides, the CDR3 is TGTGCCAGCCAACTAGCGATATACACCGGGGAGCTGTTTTTT. It yields the protein CASQLAIYTGELFF.

J is TRBJ2-3 and V is TRBV7-2, with 9 nucleotides matching TRBD1. This CDR3 has 16 amino acids. V lost 5 bases and J lost 5; bases outside the gene matches: 11. In germline, CDR1 is SGHTA, CDR2 FQGNSA. CDR3 sequence: CASSPGTGWFIDTQYF. CDR3 nucleotide sequence: TGTGCCAGCAGCCCAGGGACAGGGTGGTTTATAGATACGCAGTATTTT.

The rearrangement uses TRBV6-5 and TRBJ2-7; 7 bases map to TRBD1. This CDR3 comprises 15 residues. Germline V gene lookup returns CDR1 MNHEY and CDR2 SVGAGI. The V segment lost 6 bases and the J segment 4 bases; nucleotides outside the gene matches: 12. CDR3 sequence: CASRKTGTAIYEQYF. Here the CDR3 DNA reads TGTGCCAGCAGAAAAACCGGGACAGCCATTTACGAGCAGTACTTC.

Only a few counts were recorded for this clone. The J gene is TRBJ2-7, the V gene TRBV7-9, with a possible D match to TRBD1 (6 bases). V was shortened by 1 base and J by 13 bases, with 14 bases between the two germline ends. CDR1 and CDR2 (germline): SEHNR, FQNEAQ (reference sequence). The CDR3 sequence is 12 residues long. The CDR3 DNA is TGTGCCAGCAGCTTAGGCAGACAGGCAGGTTACTTC. Protein: CASSLGRQAGYF.

The chain recombines TRBV2 with TRBJ2-7; 15 nucleotides line up with TRBD2. The CDR3 is made up of 18 amino acids. The junction had 13 bases not matched to a gene; V was cut back by 6 bases and J by 4 bases. Germline assignment: CDR1 SNHLY and CDR2 FYNNEI. The DNA of the CDR3 is TGTGCCAGCAGGCCGACAGGGGGACTAGCGGGAGGAGGGTACGAGCAGTACTTC. Protein sequence: CASRPTGGLAGGGYEQYF.

The chain joins TRBV5-4 to TRBJ2-5, with TRBD2 as a possible D gene (6 bases). The CDR3 sequence is 14 residues long. The ends were cut back, 0 bases at V and 5 bases at J, with 11 bases in the middle. Germline V gene lookup returns CDR1 SGHNT and CDR2 YYREEE (reference sequence). The CDR3 DNA is TGTGCCAGCAGCTTGGAACTAGCCGGGGAGACCCAGTACTTC. Protein: CASSLELAGETQYF. The whole variable domain, remainder taken from reference TRBV5-4 and TRBJ2-5, is ETGVTQSPTHLIKTRGQQVTLRCSSQSGHNTVSWYQQALGQGPQFIFQYYREEENGRGNFPPRFSGLQFPNYSSELNVNALELDDSALYLCASSLELAGETQYFGPGTRLLVL.

The chain uses TRBV4-1 and TRBJ2-4; D is unclear. CDR3 size: 14 residues. Looked up from germline, CDR1 is MGHRA and CDR2 is YSYEKL. V was trimmed by 3 bases and J by 3 bases, leaving 9 bases between them. The CDR3 coding sequence is TGCGCCAGCAGCCAGTTGCAGGTCAAAAACATTCAGTACTTC. Amino acid sequence: CASSQLQVKNIQYF.

The rearrangement joins TRBV6-5 to TRBJ2-7, with TRBD2 identical over 12 bases. J lost 5 bases, V lost 6 bases, and 2 bases had no gene match. The CDR3 contains 13 residues. Germline V gene data show CDR1 as MNHEY and CDR2 as SVGAGI. CDR3 amino acids: CASRLAGGDEQYF. The DNA for the CDR3 is TGTGCCAGCAGGCTAGCGGGAGGGGACGAGCAGTACTTC.

The chain combines TRBV6-5 with TRBJ1-5, with D maybe TRBD1 (6 bases). Germline V CDR1 and CDR2: MNHEY, SVGAGI. This CDR3 has 14 residues. V dropped 6 bases and J dropped 4 bases, with 13 bases sitting between them. DNA of the CDR3: TGTGCCAGCAGCCAGGACAGTTCTAATCAGCCCCAGCATTTT. Protein: CASSQDSSNQPQHF.

The chain links TRBV2 to TRBJ2-1, with no clear D. CDR1 is SNHLY, CDR2 FYNNEI, per germline. CDR3 length: 14 residues. V gave up 6 bases and J gave up 1 base, with 10 bases separating them. CDR3 coding DNA: TGTGCCAGCAGGAGCAGAGATTCCTACAATGAGCAGTTCTTC. Protein product: CASRSRDSYNEQFF. Full variable domain (remainder filled in from reference TRBV2 and TRBJ2-1): EPEVTQTPSHQVTQMGQEVILRCVPISNHLYFYWYRQILGQKVEFLVSFYNNEISEKSEIFDDQFSVERPDGSNFTLKIRSTKLEDSAMYFCASRSRDSYNEQFFGPGTRLTVL.